This T cell receptor beta chain derives from a study of breast tumors, draining lymph nodes, adjacent tissues. Overall study findings and caveats: Tumor and nontumor repertoires were significantly more similar in luminal-like than in basal-like breast cancer. Tumors had less TCR diversity than lymph nodes, more than nontumor tissue. The data were judged consistent with most tumor T cells coming from lymph node and expanding in tumor.

Samples came from axillary lymph nodes draining the breast cancer. CDR1 is MGHRA, CDR2 YSYEKL, per germline. The CDR3 spans 13 residues. V was clipped by 2 bases and J by 5 bases, with 7 bases between them. This clonotype was observed many times. Antigen unknown. One entry per CDR3 protein results from TCRdb running MiXCR on the multiplex PCR reads. The data show 150,000 to 200,000 distinct CDR3 sequences, with roughly a third seen just once and roughly 3.8% held by the top ten. Source material: axillary lymph node tissue. The receptor was isolated from a female donor with breast cancer. Some clones in this sample may be carry-over from other donors' samples. The chain has TRBV4-1 and TRBJ2-1, with D uncertain. CDR3 sequence reads: CASSQIGHNEQFF. Here the CDR3 DNA reads TGCGCCAGCAGCCAAATTGGGCACAATGAGCAGTTCTTC.